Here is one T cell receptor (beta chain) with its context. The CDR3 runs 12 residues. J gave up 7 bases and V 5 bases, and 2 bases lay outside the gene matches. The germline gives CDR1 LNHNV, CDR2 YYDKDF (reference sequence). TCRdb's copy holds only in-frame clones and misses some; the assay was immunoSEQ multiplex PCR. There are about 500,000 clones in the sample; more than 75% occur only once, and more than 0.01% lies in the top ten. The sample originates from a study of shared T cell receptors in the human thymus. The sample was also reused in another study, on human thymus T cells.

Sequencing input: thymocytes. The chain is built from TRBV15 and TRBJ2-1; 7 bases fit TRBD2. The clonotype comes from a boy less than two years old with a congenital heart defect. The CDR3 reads CATSPLANEQFF. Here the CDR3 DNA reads TGTGCCACCAGCCCACTAGCGAATGAGCAGTTCTTC.